Listed here are 16 T cell receptor beta chains from one sample, sequenced in a study of CD8+ T cells in alopecia areata. Regarding treatment: oral pan-JAK inhibitor, 5-10 mg twice daily. It was cDNA, reverse transcribed from extracted RNA, that served as the sequencing template. The method was immunoSEQ multiplex PCR; TCRdb's version includes in-frame clones alone and lacks a portion of them. The data hold some 150,000 clones, with approximately 52% observed a single time. Sample: CD4+ T cells sorted from blood, taken between weeks 55 and 65, from a patient treated with tofacitinib. These TCRs come from a human donor with alopecia areata.

The genes are TRBV25-1 and TRBJ2-7; unclear D gene. V was pared by 3 bases and J by 8 bases, with 14 bases between. The length of the CDR3 is 13 residues. CDR1 is MGHDK, CDR2 SYGVNS, per germline. CDR3 coding DNA: TGTGCCAGCAGTGAGTCAGTTCGTACCAAGCAGTACTTC. It encodes CASSESVRTKQYF.

V usage is TRBV30 and J usage is TRBJ1-4; tentative D call: TRBD1 (6 bases). Germline assignment: CDR1 GTSNPN and CDR2 SVGIG (reference sequence). V gave up 2 bases and J gave up 10 bases, with 14 bases separating them. The CDR3 is 13 residues long. CDR3 loop: CAWSRDRSGKLFF. The CDR3 DNA reads TGTGCCTGGAGTAGAGACAGGTCTGGAAAACTGTTTTTT. Looking up the rest from reference TRBV30 and TRBJ1-4 gives the full variable domain: SQTIHQWPATLVQPVGSPLSLECTVEGTSNPNLYWYRQAAGRGLQLLFYSVGIGQISSEVPQNLSASRPQDRQFILSSKKLLLSDSGFYLCAWSRDRSGKLFFGSGTQLSVL.

This clone occurred a few times. The rearrangement uses TRBV4-2 and TRBJ2-2; possibly TRBD1 for D (6 bases). Germline loops: CDR1 LGHNA, CDR2 YNFKEQ. With 4 bases removed from V and 6 bases from J, the gap between germline ends came to 12 bases. The CDR3 is made up of 14 amino acids. CDR3 protein: CASSPTGPAGELFF. The DNA for the CDR3 is TGTGCCAGCAGCCCGACAGGTCCGGCCGGGGAGCTGTTTTTT.

CDR3 amino acids: CSAVSDTEAFF. The DNA of the CDR3 is TGCAGCGCTGTCTCTGACACTGAAGCTTTCTTT. The V and J genes are TRBV29-1 and TRBJ1-1; D not resolved. CDR3 length: 11 amino acids. Per the germline V gene, CDR1 is SQVTM and CDR2 is ANQGSEA. With 7 bases removed from V and 3 bases from J, the gap between germline ends came to 9 bases.

The chain recombines TRBV30 with TRBJ2-3; the match to TRBD2 covers 9 bases. The J segment lost 3 bases and the V segment lost 7 bases, leaving 2 bases of the junction unmatched. This CDR3 is built from 12 residues. Germline CDR1 GTSNPN, CDR2 SVGIG (reference sequence). Written as DNA, the CDR3 is TGTGCCTTTGGACTAGCGACAGATACGCAGTATTTT. Translating it yields CAFGLATDTQYF.

This clone was picked up a small number of times. The chain employs TRBV5-6 and TRBJ2-5, with TRBD1 matching 9 bases. The ends lost 3 bases at V and 2 bases at J; junction bases unmatched: 2. This CDR3 contains 14 residues. The germline CDR1 and CDR2 sequences are SGHDT and YYEEEE. Here the CDR3 reads CASSYGQGQETQYF. CDR3 DNA: TGTGCCAGCAGCTATGGACAGGGGCAAGAGACCCAGTACTTC.

This chain joins TRBV30 and TRBJ1-6; D perhaps matches TRBD1 (5 bases). Germline CDR1 and CDR2: GTSNPN and SVGIG (reference sequence). This CDR3 is 14 amino acids long. V was clipped by 3 bases and J by 9 bases, with 15 bases between them. The CDR3 nucleotides are TGTGCCTGGAGGGAGACAGTATCCAGTTCACCCCTCCACTTT. Translation gives CAWRETVSSSPLHF.

The chain is built from TRBV7-9 and TRBJ2-2; weak D call: TRBD1 (6 bases). This CDR3 has 18 amino acids. Germline V gene sequence: CDR1 SEHNR, CDR2 FQNEAQ (reference sequence). The V gene lost 2 bases and the J gene lost 2 bases, with 18 bases spanning the gap. CDR3 loop: CASSLRKQGILNTGELFF. As DNA, the CDR3 is TGTGCCAGCAGCTTAAGGAAACAGGGAATTCTCAACACCGGGGAGCTGTTTTTT.

V usage is TRBV29-1 and J usage is TRBJ1-2; TRBD1 is a possible D gene (6 bases). Trimming left V 6 bases short and J 2 bases short, with 19 bases between. Germline V CDR1 and CDR2: SQVTM, ANQGSEA. The CDR3 is 15 residues long. This chain's CDR3 is CSVEKQGGANYGYTF. The CDR3 DNA reads TGCAGCGTAGAGAAACAGGGAGGAGCGAACTATGGCTACACCTTC.

In nucleotides, the CDR3 is TGTGCCAGCAGTTCCCCCGGGACAGGGAAAAGCGAGCAGTACTTC. It specifies CASSSPGTGKSEQYF. This chain joins TRBV27 and TRBJ2-5, with TRBD1 matching over 9 bases. The J call is doubtful: the DNA matches TRBJ2-7 better. The CDR3 has 15 residues. The germline CDR1 and CDR2 sequences are MNHEY and SMNVEV (reference sequence).

The V and J genes are TRBV7-9 and TRBJ1-5, with 10 bases fitting TRBD1. Germline trimming cut 3 bases from V and 5 bases from J; bases unmatched to any gene: 4. The CDR3 is made up of 15 amino acids. Per the germline V gene, CDR1 is SEHNR and CDR2 is FQNEAQ (reference sequence). For the CDR3, the DNA is TGTGCCAGCAGCTTGGGCGGGACAGGGGATCAGCCCCAGCATTTT. This codes for CASSLGGTGDQPQHF.

This clone is medium-sized (0.01 to 0.1%). This rearrangement joins TRBV7-2 to TRBJ2-7, with unresolved D. Germline V gene sequence: CDR1 SGHTA, CDR2 FQGNSA. The CDR3 consists of 14 residues. Trimming shortened V by 1 base and J by 6 bases, and 13 bases separated the two germline ends. CDR3: CASSLVGRTTEQYF. The CDR3 coding sequence is TGTGCCAGCAGCTTAGTCGGACGCACCACCGAGCAGTACTTC.

This rearrangement joins TRBV4-2 to TRBJ2-1, with 10 bases aligning to TRBD1. This CDR3 has 17 residues. Germline values: CDR1 LGHNA, CDR2 YNFKEQ. J lost 7 bases, V lost 1 base, and 10 bases had no gene match. The CDR3 protein is CASSQVVGTGVTNEQFF. In DNA form, the CDR3 reads TGTGCCAGCAGCCAAGTTGTGGGGACAGGGGTCACTAATGAGCAGTTCTTC.

Concerning this clone itself: The identical CDR3 is also encoded by other nucleotide sequences in the sample. This chain uses TRBV7-2 with TRBJ2-2; no clear D gene. CDR3 size: 14 residues. Germline CDR1 is SGHTA and CDR2 is FQGNSA. Trimming shortened V by 1 base and J by 2 bases, and 5 bases separated the two germline ends. CDR3 DNA sequence: TGTGCCAGCAGCTTAGGGGCTAACACCGGGGAGCTGTTTTTT. Protein sequence: CASSLGANTGELFF.

The chain uses TRBV7-9 and TRBJ2-5, with TRBD2 as a possible D gene (6 bases). This CDR3 is built from 15 residues. V was trimmed by 5 bases and J by 4 bases, leaving 17 bases between them. From germline, CDR1 is SEHNR and CDR2 FQNEAQ (reference sequence). CDR3 protein: CASSDPGAGRETQYF. CDR3 coding DNA: TGTGCCAGCAGCGACCCGGGTGCGGGAAGAGAGACCCAGTACTTC.

The chain carries TRBV15 and TRBJ1-4; D uncertain. The CDR3 is made up of 17 amino acids. Trimming pared 3 bases from V and 7 bases from J, leaving 21 bases between. CDR1 and CDR2 (germline): LNHNV, YYDKDF (reference sequence). CDR3 region: CATSSPRRWPGSEKLFF. The CDR3 DNA sequence: TGTGCCACCAGCAGTCCCCGTCGTTGGCCGGGAAGTGAAAAACTGTTTTTT. Together with reference TRBV15 and TRBJ1-4, the CDR3 gives the full variable domain: DAMVIQNPRYQVTQFGKPVTLSCSQTLNHNVMYWYQQKSSQAPKLLFHYYDKDFNNEADTPDNFQSRRPNTSFCFLDIRSPGLGDTAMYLCATSSPRRWPGSEKLFFGSGTQLSVL.